This TCR beta chain originates from a study of cytomegalovirus exposure and HLA in healthy donors. Whole-study results and caveats: The authors enumerated 150 to 200 TCR beta chains as linked to cytomegalovirus. The study carried out a later analysis of TCR beta sequences. It associated 15,000 to 20,000 of them with specific HLA alleles at a false discovery rate of 0.05.

At collection, donors were nominally healthy, but unrecorded immune exposures were probable. With regard to this clone: The target antigen is unknown.

The PCR ran on 60 Vbeta and 13 Jbeta primers. Assay used: immunoSEQ multiplex PCR; TCRdb lists only in-frame clones, some missing. This sample has around 67,000 clones, with approximately 80% found just once. This CDR3 comprises 13 residues. Germline lookup yields CDR1 MNHEY and CDR2 SMNVEV (reference sequence). With 10 bases removed from V and 3 bases from J, the gap between germline ends came to 16 bases. This sequence originates from a man younger than 30 in good health and CMV-seropositive. The chain links TRBV27 to TRBJ2-7; D is perhaps TRBD2 (6 bases). The sequencing input was PBMCs. DNA for the CDR3: TGTGCCACCTCCCGACTGGGAGGCTACGAGCAGTACTTC. Encoded protein: CATSRLGGYEQYF.